The 2 T cell receptor beta chains below were found in one sample sequenced in a study of T cell responses to AZD1222 COVID-19 vaccine. Method: immunoSEQ multiplex PCR; TCRdb's copy keeps in-frame clones and lacks some. The sample carries 120,000 or so clones, 87% recorded once. Sequenced material: peripheral blood, taken on day 0 of AZD1222 vaccination. The receptors stem from an adult in good health.

This chain joins TRBV7-9 and TRBJ1-6; D gene unclear. V was trimmed by 4 bases and J by 9 bases, leaving 13 bases between them. This CDR3 spans 14 amino acids. Germline V gene sequence: CDR1 SEHNR, CDR2 FQNEAQ (reference sequence). The CDR3 is CASSSGVEGSPLHF. CDR3 DNA sequence: TGTGCCAGCAGCTCCGGTGTAGAAGGTTCACCCCTCCACTTT.

This chain connects TRBV21-1 to TRBJ1-4. TRBV21-1 is given as a pseudogene. The CDR3 totals 14 residues. The CDR3, as DNA: TGTGCCAGCCCCAGCGAGGGGATTAATGAAAAACTGTTTTTT. Protein product: CASPSEGINEKLFF.